A selection of T cell receptor beta chains follows, all from one sample in a study of CD8+CD57+ T cells in acquired aplastic anemia. MiXCR, applied by TCRdb to the reads, yields one record per CDR3 protein. The sample lists over 200,000 distinct CDR3 sequences; over 55% were seen once. The material sequenced was sorted CD4+, CD8+, or CD8+CD57+ T cells (not recorded which) from PBMCs. The receptors were sampled from a human donor in good health. CDR3s include the opening cysteine and the closing phenylalanine or tryptophan. Fields, in order: J gene, clone size, V gene, D gene, CDR3 DNA, CDR3 protein. D genes are given only for firm matches. Size tells how often a clone was seen (once, few, many) or the class of an expanded clone, and some rows leave it out.

j_gene: TRBJ1-5; abundance: .; v_gene: TRBV9; d_gene: .; CDR3nt: TGTGCCAGCAGCGTGGGGACGGTGAATCAGCCCCAGCATTTT; CDR3aa: CASSVGTVNQPQHF
j_gene: TRBJ2-7; abundance: .; v_gene: TRBV7-8; d_gene: TRBD1; CDR3nt: TGTGCCAGCAGGGCCGGGACAGGGTTCGGAGAGCAGTACTTC; CDR3aa: CASRAGTGFGEQYF
j_gene: TRBJ1-1; abundance: few; v_gene: TRBV7-3; d_gene: .; CDR3nt: TGTGCCAGCAGCTTAAGGGGGGGGCAGGGACGTAAGGGTTTCGCTTTCTTT; CDR3aa: CASSLRGGQGRKGFAFF
j_gene: TRBJ2-1; abundance: .; v_gene: TRBV7-9; d_gene: TRBD2; CDR3nt: TGTGCCAGCAGCTTCCGGCTAGCGGGGTACAATGAGCAGTTCTTC; CDR3aa: CASSFRLAGYNEQFF
j_gene: TRBJ1-1; abundance: .; v_gene: TRBV7-2; d_gene: .; CDR3nt: TGTGCCAGCAGCTCAGCGGGGGGGATTGGAGACACTGAAGCTTTCTTT; CDR3aa: CASSSAGGIGDTEAFF
j_gene: TRBJ2-4; abundance: .; v_gene: TRBV7-6; d_gene: TRBD2; CDR3nt: TGTGCCAGCAGCCCACTCAGCGGGGGGCCATATCAGTACTTC; CDR3aa: CASSPLSGGPYQYF
j_gene: TRBJ1-2; abundance: many; v_gene: TRBV20-1; d_gene: .; CDR3nt: TGCAGTGCTAGCCCAGGGAGGACCTACGGCTACACCTTC; CDR3aa: CSASPGRTYGYTF
j_gene: TRBJ1-5; abundance: .; v_gene: TRBV5-1; d_gene: .; CDR3nt: TGCGCCAGCAGCTTGGATTCCCGGCTTCAGCCCCAGCATTTT; CDR3aa: CASSLDSRLQPQHF
j_gene: TRBJ1-1; abundance: few; v_gene: TRBV10-3; d_gene: TRBD1; CDR3nt: TGTGCCATCACCAGACAGGGCGTCGAGAACACTGAAGCTTTCTTT; CDR3aa: CAITRQGVENTEAFF
j_gene: TRBJ1-1; abundance: .; v_gene: TRBV7-2; d_gene: .; CDR3nt: TGTGCCAGCAGCTTTCCGACGGCCGAGGCTTTCTTT; CDR3aa: CASSFPTAEAFF
j_gene: TRBJ2-7; abundance: many; v_gene: TRBV28; d_gene: TRBD2; CDR3nt: TGTGCCAGCGGACCGGGACTAGCAACCTACGAGCAGTACTTC; CDR3aa: CASGPGLATYEQYF
j_gene: TRBJ1-5; abundance: .; v_gene: TRBV2; d_gene: TRBD1; CDR3nt: TGTGCCAGCGTCGGAGGACAGGGGGCGAGCAATCAGCCCCAGCATTTT; CDR3aa: CASVGGQGASNQPQHF
j_gene: TRBJ2-7; abundance: .; v_gene: TRBV2; d_gene: TRBD2; CDR3nt: TGTGCCAGCAGCTGGACTAGCGGTACCTACGAGCAGTACTTC; CDR3aa: CASSWTSGTYEQYF
j_gene: TRBJ2-1; abundance: .; v_gene: TRBV20-1; d_gene: TRBD2; CDR3nt: TGCAGCGGGGGGGCTGTCTATGAGCAGTTCTTC; CDR3aa: CSGGAVYEQFF
j_gene: TRBJ2-1; abundance: many; v_gene: TRBV7-9; d_gene: .; CDR3nt: TGTGCCAGCAGCTTAGGGGGGTTTAGCGGTTCATCCTACAATGAGCAGTTCTTC; CDR3aa: CASSLGGFSGSSYNEQFF
j_gene: TRBJ2-3; abundance: few; v_gene: TRBV2; d_gene: .; CDR3nt: TGTGCCAGCGACCAGGGCACAGATACGCAGTATTTT; CDR3aa: CASDQGTDTQYF
j_gene: TRBJ1-1; abundance: .; v_gene: TRBV15; d_gene: .; CDR3nt: TGTGCCACCAGCAGAGATAAGAACGGTGAAGCTTTCTTT; CDR3aa: CATSRDKNGEAFF
j_gene: TRBJ2-5; abundance: few; v_gene: TRBV5-1; d_gene: .; CDR3nt: TGCGCCAGCAGCCGTGGGCTCCAAGAGACCCAGTACTTC; CDR3aa: CASSRGLQETQYF
j_gene: TRBJ2-7; abundance: once; v_gene: TRBV7-2; d_gene: TRBD1; CDR3nt: TGTGCCAGCACCCTCGGGACAGGGGCATCCTACGAGCAGTACTTC; CDR3aa: CASTLGTGASYEQYF
j_gene: TRBJ1-2; abundance: .; v_gene: TRBV7-9; d_gene: .; CDR3nt: TGTGCCAGCAGCTATGGACAGTCTGGCTCCTATGGCTACACCTTC; CDR3aa: CASSYGQSGSYGYTF
j_gene: TRBJ2-1; abundance: few; v_gene: TRBV20-1; d_gene: .; CDR3nt: TGCAGTGCTAGAGATCTTGCGGGGGCCGATCTCAATGAGCAGTTCTTC; CDR3aa: CSARDLAGADLNEQFF
j_gene: TRBJ1-3; abundance: few; v_gene: TRBV28; d_gene: TRBD1; CDR3nt: TGTGCCAGCAGTTTGTTACAGGGGAACACCATATATTTT; CDR3aa: CASSLLQGNTIYF
j_gene: TRBJ1-2; abundance: .; v_gene: TRBV3-1; d_gene: .; CDR3nt: TGTGCCAGCAGTCGACGGGCTAGCGGCTACACCTTC; CDR3aa: CASSRRASGYTF
j_gene: TRBJ2-1; abundance: few; v_gene: TRBV24-1; d_gene: TRBD2; CDR3nt: TGTGCCACCAGTGATTTGCCTAGCGGGAGTCAAAATGAGCAGTTCTTC; CDR3aa: CATSDLPSGSQNEQFF
j_gene: TRBJ1-1; abundance: .; v_gene: TRBV10-2; d_gene: .; CDR3nt: TGCGCCAGCAGTGGGGCAGGGACGAACACTGAAGCTTTCTTT; CDR3aa: CASSGAGTNTEAFF
j_gene: TRBJ2-3; abundance: many; v_gene: TRBV7-8; d_gene: TRBD2; CDR3nt: TGTGCCAGCAGCTTAGGAACTAGCGGGGGGTCGGGAGATACGCAGTATTTT; CDR3aa: CASSLGTSGGSGDTQYF
j_gene: TRBJ2-7; abundance: .; v_gene: TRBV7-8; d_gene: .; CDR3nt: TGTGCCAGCAGCAAGACAGGGCGGGGTGGGGAGCAGTACTTC; CDR3aa: CASSKTGRGGEQYF
j_gene: TRBJ2-3; abundance: .; v_gene: TRBV28; d_gene: .; CDR3nt: TGTGCCAGCACCTCGGGGGAGTTTGTAGATACGCAGTATTTT; CDR3aa: CASTSGEFVDTQYF
j_gene: TRBJ2-7; abundance: .; v_gene: TRBV7-9; d_gene: .; CDR3nt: TGTGCCAGCAGCTCCTTAAACGAGCAGTACTTC; CDR3aa: CASSSLNEQYF
j_gene: TRBJ2-1; abundance: .; v_gene: TRBV7-8; d_gene: .; CDR3nt: TGTGCCAGCAGCACTGGAACTGTGAGCTCCTACAATGAGCAGTTCTTC; CDR3aa: CASSTGTVSSYNEQFF
j_gene: TRBJ2-1; abundance: few; v_gene: TRBV10-3; d_gene: .; CDR3nt: TGTGCCAGCAGTCCTGGACGGGAGGAGCAGTTCTTC; CDR3aa: CASSPGREEQFF
j_gene: TRBJ2-7; abundance: many; v_gene: TRBV2; d_gene: .; CDR3nt: TGTGCCAGCAGTGAACCGTCCTCCTACGAGCAGTACTTC; CDR3aa: CASSEPSSYEQYF
j_gene: TRBJ1-2; abundance: .; v_gene: TRBV9; d_gene: TRBD1; CDR3nt: TGTGCCAGCAGCATAGCTCAGGGGGGTGGCTACACCTTC; CDR3aa: CASSIAQGGGYTF
j_gene: TRBJ1-1; abundance: .; v_gene: TRBV20-1; d_gene: .; CDR3nt: TGCAGTGCTGGCAGCCTCATGAACACTGAAGCTTTCTTT; CDR3aa: CSAGSLMNTEAFF
j_gene: TRBJ1-6; abundance: .; v_gene: TRBV7-9; d_gene: .; CDR3nt: TGTGCCAGCAGCTTAGGGGGGATCGGGGATTCACCCCTCCACTTT; CDR3aa: CASSLGGIGDSPLHF
j_gene: TRBJ1-2; abundance: .; v_gene: TRBV7-6; d_gene: .; CDR3nt: TGTGCCAGCAGCCTTTCGGTTTCTGGGGCCAACGTCCGGAACTATGGCTACACCTTC; CDR3aa: CASSLSVSGANVRNYGYTF
j_gene: TRBJ2-7; abundance: few; v_gene: TRBV5-1; d_gene: .; CDR3nt: TGCGCCAGCAGCTTGGGGGTGGGGTTCGAGCAGTACTTC; CDR3aa: CASSLGVGFEQYF
j_gene: TRBJ1-2; abundance: many; v_gene: TRBV7-9; d_gene: .; CDR3nt: TGTGCCAGCAGCTTAGCTGATGCGAGGGCCTTC; CDR3aa: CASSLADARAF
j_gene: TRBJ2-1; abundance: .; v_gene: TRBV12-3/TRBV12-4; d_gene: .; CDR3nt: TGTGCCAGCAGTTTTCCCGTCTGGGAGGCGGGGAATTACAATGAGCAGTTCTTC; CDR3aa: CASSFPVWEAGNYNEQFF
j_gene: TRBJ1-5; abundance: once; v_gene: TRBV5-1; d_gene: .; CDR3nt: TGCGCCAGCAGTGATGGTAGCAATCAGCCCCAGCATTTT; CDR3aa: CASSDGSNQPQHF
j_gene: TRBJ1-2; abundance: .; v_gene: TRBV9; d_gene: .; CDR3nt: TGTGCCAGCAGCGTAGTTCCGGCGGACTATGGCTACACCTTC; CDR3aa: CASSVVPADYGYTF